This T cell receptor beta chain was identified in a study of blood T cells in healthy people across ages. The second PCR ran about 6 to 12 cycles with a sample-barcoded 5' primer and J-beta primers. TCRdb called the 5' RACE reads again in MiXCR, with one record for every CDR3 protein. This table holds 1.5 million to 2 million distinct CDR3 sequences, 30% to 40% found once. There are a few counts of this clonotype. The CDR3 covers 14 residues. The V gene lost 4 bases and the J gene lost 0 bases, with 11 bases spanning the gap. In germline, CDR1 is DFQATT, CDR2 SNEGSKA (reference sequence). Extraction of total RNA produced a minimum of 5 micrograms from each sample.

What was sequenced was blood. This clonotype was sampled from a human donor in good health. V gene TRBV20-1 combines with J gene TRBJ2-3; unclear D gene. CDR3 nucleotides: TGCAGTGCTATCCGACGGCCTAGCACAGATACGCAGTATTTT. This encodes CSAIRRPSTDTQYF.